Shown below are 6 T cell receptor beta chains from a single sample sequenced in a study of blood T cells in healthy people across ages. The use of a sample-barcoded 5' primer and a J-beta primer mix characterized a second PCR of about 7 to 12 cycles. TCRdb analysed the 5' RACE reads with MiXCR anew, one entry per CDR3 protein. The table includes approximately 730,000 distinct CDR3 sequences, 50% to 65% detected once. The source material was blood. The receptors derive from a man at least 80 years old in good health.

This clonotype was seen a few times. The CDR3 loop reads CASNRLQGDEKLFF. Written as DNA, the CDR3 is TGTGCCAGCAACAGACTACAGGGGGATGAAAAACTGTTTTTT. This rearrangement joins TRBV2 to TRBJ1-4; 8 bases line up with TRBD1. Germline CDR1 reads SNHLY; CDR2 reads FYNNEI. J was trimmed by 6 bases and V by 7 bases; bases with no gene match: 7. This CDR3 spans 14 amino acids. The variable domain in full, completed from reference TRBV2 and TRBJ1-4, reads EPEVTQTPSHQVTQMGQEVILRCVPISNHLYFYWYRQILGQKVEFLVSFYNNEISEKSEIFDDQFSVERPDGSNFTLKIRSTKLEDSAMYFCASNRLQGDEKLFFGSGTQLSVL.

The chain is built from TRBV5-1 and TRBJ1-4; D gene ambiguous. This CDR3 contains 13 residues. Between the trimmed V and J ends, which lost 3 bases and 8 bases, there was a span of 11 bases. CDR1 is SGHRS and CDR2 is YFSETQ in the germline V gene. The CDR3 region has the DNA TGCGCCAGCAGCTGGGTTACTTCCGAAAAACTGTTTTTT. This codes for CASSWVTSEKLFF.

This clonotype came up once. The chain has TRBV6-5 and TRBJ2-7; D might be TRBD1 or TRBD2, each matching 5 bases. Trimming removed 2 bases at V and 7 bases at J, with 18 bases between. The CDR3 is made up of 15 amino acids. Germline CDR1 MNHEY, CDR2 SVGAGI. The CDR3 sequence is CASSYSAGTYLEQYF. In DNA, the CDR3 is TGTGCCAGCAGTTACAGTGCCGGGACCTACTTAGAGCAGTACTTC.

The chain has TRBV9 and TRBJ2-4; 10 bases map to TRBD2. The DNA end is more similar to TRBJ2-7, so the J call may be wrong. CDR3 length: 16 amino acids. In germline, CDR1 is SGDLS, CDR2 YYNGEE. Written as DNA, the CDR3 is TGTGCCAGCAGCGTAGTGGGACTAGCGCAATCCTACGAGCAGTACTTC. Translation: CASSVVGLAQSYEQYF.

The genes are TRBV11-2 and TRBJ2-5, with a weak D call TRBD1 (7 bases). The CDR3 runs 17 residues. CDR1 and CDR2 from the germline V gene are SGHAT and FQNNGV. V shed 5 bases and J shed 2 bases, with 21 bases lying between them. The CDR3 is CASSRRQGGLGQETQYF. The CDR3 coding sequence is TGTGCCAGCAGCCGCCGACAGGGAGGTTTGGGACAAGAGACCCAGTACTTC. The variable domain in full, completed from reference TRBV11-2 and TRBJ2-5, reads EAGVAQSPRYKIIEKRQSVAFWCNPISGHATLYWYQQILGQGPKLLIQFQNNGVVDDSQLPKDRFSAERLKGVDSTLKIQPAKLEDSAVYLCASSRRQGGLGQETQYFGPGTRLLVL.

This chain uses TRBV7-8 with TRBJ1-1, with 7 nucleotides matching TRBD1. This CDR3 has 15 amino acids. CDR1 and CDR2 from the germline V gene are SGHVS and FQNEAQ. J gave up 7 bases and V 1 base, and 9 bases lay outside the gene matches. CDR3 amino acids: CASSLERDSQLEAFF. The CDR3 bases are TGTGCCAGCAGCTTAGAACGGGACAGCCAGCTTGAAGCTTTCTTT. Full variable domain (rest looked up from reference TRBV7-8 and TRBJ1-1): GAGVSQSPRYKVAKRGQDVALRCDPISGHVSLFWYQQALGQGPEFLTYFQNEAQLDKSGLPSDRFFAERPEGSVSTLKIQRTQQEDSAVYLCASSLERDSQLEAFFGQGTRLTVV.